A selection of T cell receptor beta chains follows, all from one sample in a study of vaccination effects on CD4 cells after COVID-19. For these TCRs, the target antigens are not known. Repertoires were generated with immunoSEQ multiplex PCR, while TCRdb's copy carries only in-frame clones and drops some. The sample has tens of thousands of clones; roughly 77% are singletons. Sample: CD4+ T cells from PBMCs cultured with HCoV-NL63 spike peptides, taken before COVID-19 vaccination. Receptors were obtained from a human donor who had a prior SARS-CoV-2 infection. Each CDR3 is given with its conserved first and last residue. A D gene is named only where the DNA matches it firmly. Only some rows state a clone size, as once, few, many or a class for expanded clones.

CDR3aa: CATSPDREGYGYTF; CDR3nt: TGTGCCACCTCCCCGGACAGGGAAGGGTATGGCTACACCTTC; j_gene: TRBJ1-2; d_gene: TRBD1; abundance: NA; v_gene: TRBV10-3
CDR3aa: CATKGNRGREEKLFF; CDR3nt: TGTGCCACCAAGGGGAATAGGGGGCGCGAAGAAAAACTGTTTTTT; j_gene: TRBJ1-4; d_gene: TRBD1; abundance: few; v_gene: TRBV10-3
CDR3aa: CASSARQSLSGANVLTF; CDR3nt: TGTGCCAGCAGCGCACGACAGTCCCTCTCTGGGGCCAACGTCCTGACTTTC; j_gene: TRBJ2-6; d_gene: NA; abundance: NA; v_gene: TRBV9
CDR3aa: CASSLGDSVKLFF; CDR3nt: TGCGCCAGCAGCTTGGGGGACAGCGTGAAACTGTTTTTT; j_gene: TRBJ1-4; d_gene: TRBD1; abundance: NA; v_gene: TRBV5-1
CDR3aa: CSASTGGNTEAFF; CDR3nt: TGCAGTGCTAGTACAGGGGGTAACACTGAAGCTTTCTTT; j_gene: TRBJ1-1; d_gene: TRBD1; abundance: NA; v_gene: TRBV20-1
CDR3aa: CASSTRLARTDTQYF; CDR3nt: TGTGCCAGCAGTACCCGACTAGCGCGCACAGATACGCAGTATTTT; j_gene: TRBJ2-3; d_gene: TRBD2; abundance: NA; v_gene: TRBV6-2/TRBV6-3
CDR3aa: CASSGTAGGYNEQFF; CDR3nt: TGCGCCAGCAGCGGGACAGCAGGGGGCTACAATGAGCAGTTCTTC; j_gene: TRBJ2-1; d_gene: TRBD1; abundance: NA; v_gene: TRBV5-1
CDR3aa: CATSDFTTVGAGELFF; CDR3nt: TGTGCCACCAGTGATTTCACTACCGTGGGTGCCGGGGAGCTGTTTTTT; j_gene: TRBJ2-2; d_gene: NA; abundance: NA; v_gene: TRBV24-1
CDR3aa: CASSQDGGRGNEQFF; CDR3nt: TGTGCCAGCAGCCAGGATGGAGGGCGAGGCAATGAGCAGTTCTTC; j_gene: TRBJ2-1; d_gene: NA; abundance: NA; v_gene: TRBV11-3
CDR3aa: CASTQDGEGSYEQYF; CDR3nt: TGTGCCAGTACGCAGGACGGGGAGGGCTCCTACGAGCAGTACTTC; j_gene: TRBJ2-7; d_gene: TRBD2; abundance: NA; v_gene: TRBV19
CDR3aa: CASGVSGSYEQYF; CDR3nt: TGTGCCAGCGGGGTTAGCGGGAGCTACGAGCAGTACTTC; j_gene: TRBJ2-7; d_gene: TRBD2; abundance: NA; v_gene: TRBV7-2
CDR3aa: CASSLALSGNTIYF; CDR3nt: TGCGCCAGCAGCTTGGCCCTCTCTGGAAACACCATATATTTT; j_gene: TRBJ1-3; d_gene: NA; abundance: NA; v_gene: TRBV5-1
CDR3aa: CASSLLGLAFSNGVGELFF; CDR3nt: TGTGCCAGCAGTTTACTGGGACTAGCCTTTAGTAACGGGGTCGGGGAGCTGTTTTTT; j_gene: TRBJ2-2; d_gene: TRBD2; abundance: NA; v_gene: TRBV27